The clone carrying this TCR beta chain was counted ten times or more. One entry per CDR3 protein results from TCRdb running MiXCR on the 5' RACE reads. Here the sample spans 300,000 to 350,000 distinct CDR3 sequences, almost 4% being singletons. The sample originates from a study of T cells after yellow fever vaccination. Trimming left V 5 bases short and J 1 base short, with 15 bases between. The CDR3 extends over 15 amino acids. Germline V gene sequence: CDR1 SGHTA, CDR2 FQGNSA. This specimen was PBMCs, taken 5 days after the yellow fever booster vaccination. This sequence originates from a man aged 18 to 29 who received the YFV17D yellow fever vaccine. The chain combines TRBV7-2 with TRBJ2-7; D ambiguous. The CDR3 is CASSPTPGLSYEQYF. CDR3 nucleotide sequence: TGTGCCAGCAGCCCCACCCCGGGCCTATCCTACGAGCAGTACTTC.